Below, 10 T cell receptor beta chains from the same sample are listed, as sequenced in a study of T cells after yellow fever vaccination. TCRdb ran MiXCR on the 5' RACE reads and lists one entry per CDR3 protein. The top ten clones hold around 20% of a sample with some 240,000 distinct CDR3 sequences, about 3.7% of them seen once. Sequenced material: PBMCs, taken 15 days after the yellow fever booster vaccination. These receptor sequences come from a man between 18 and 35 years old who received the YFV17D yellow fever vaccine.

Ten or more counts support this clonotype. The J gene is TRBJ2-2, the V gene TRBV20-1; TRBD1 is a possible D gene (6 bases). CDR3 size: 16 residues. Trimming shortened V by 3 bases and J by 2 bases, and 16 bases separated the two germline ends. Germline CDR1 DFQATT, CDR2 SNEGSKA (reference sequence). In nucleotides, the CDR3 is TGCAGTGCTAGGTCGTACACAGGGTTAAACACCGGGGAGCTGTTTTTT. It translates to CSARSYTGLNTGELFF.

This clonotype was seen many times. This chain uses TRBV18 with TRBJ2-1; D may match TRBD1 or TRBD2 (5 bases each). Trimming pared 4 bases from V and 7 bases from J, leaving 20 bases between. CDR1 is KGHSH, CDR2 LQKENI, per germline. This CDR3 spans 16 amino acids. For the CDR3, the DNA is TGTGCCAGCTCACGGCTGACGGGGCAAGATTTAAATGAGCAGTTCTTC. It codes for CASSRLTGQDLNEQFF.

This clonotype was seen many times. The chain uses TRBV13 and TRBJ2-1, with D maybe TRBD2 (7 bases). CDR3 length: 13 amino acids. The V gene lost 5 bases and the J gene lost 6 bases, with 11 bases spanning the gap. In germline, CDR1 is PRHDT, CDR2 FYEKMQ (reference sequence). The CDR3 DNA reads TGTGCCAGCAGCCAGAGGGGGGGCAATGAGCAGTTCTTC. Amino acid sequence: CASSQRGGNEQFF. Together with reference TRBV13 and TRBJ2-1, the CDR3 gives the full variable domain: AAGVIQSPRHLIKEKRETATLKCYPIPRHDTVYWYQQGPGQDPQFLISFYEKMQSDKGSIPDRFSAQQFSDYHSELNMSSLELGDSALYFCASSQRGGNEQFFGPGTRLTVL.

This chain joins TRBV18 and TRBJ1-1; D might be TRBD1 (5 bases). This CDR3 has 15 amino acids. The germline CDR1 and CDR2 sequences are KGHSH and LQKENI. V gave up 2 bases and J gave up 6 bases, with 16 bases separating them. The CDR3 loop is CASSPEWGPGSEAFF. The CDR3 coding sequence is TGTGCCAGCTCACCAGAATGGGGCCCAGGGTCTGAAGCTTTCTTT.

In this sample, this clonotype turned up many times. This rearrangement joins TRBV5-1 to TRBJ2-1; TRBD2 matches at 12 bases. Unmatched junction bases numbered 5, after V lost 0 bases and J lost 4 bases. The CDR3 loop spans 17 amino acids. CDR1 is SGHRS and CDR2 is YFSETQ in the germline V gene. The CDR3 loop reads CASSLEGLAGGYNEQFF. The DNA of the CDR3 is TGCGCCAGCAGCTTGGAGGGCCTAGCGGGGGGGTACAATGAGCAGTTCTTC. Together with reference TRBV5-1 and TRBJ2-1, the CDR3 gives the full variable domain: KAGVTQTPRYLIKTRGQQVTLSCSPISGHRSVSWYQQTPGQGLQFLFEYFSETQRNKGNFPGRFSGRQFSNSRSEMNVSTLELGDSALYLCASSLEGLAGGYNEQFFGPGTRLTVL.

This clonotype was counted at least ten times. The V gene is TRBV27, the J gene TRBJ2-7, with TRBD2 matching over 8 bases. V lost 4 bases to trimming and J lost 1 base; unmatched junction nucleotides: 3. The CDR3 runs 14 residues. Germline values: CDR1 MNHEY, CDR2 SMNVEV (reference sequence). The chain's CDR3 is CASSYGGGSYEQYF. In DNA, the CDR3 is TGTGCCAGCAGTTACGGGGGGGGTTCCTACGAGCAGTACTTC.

This clonotype was observed many times. The V call is TRBV12-3 or TRBV12-4, the J call TRBJ1-2, with D perhaps matching TRBD1 (5 bases). Trimming removed 3 bases at V and 0 bases at J, with 11 bases between. The CDR3 spans 15 residues. CDR3 in DNA: TGTGCCAGCAGTTTTTTCCAGGGTGCTAACTATGGCTACACCTTC. Its protein is CASSFFQGANYGYTF.

This clonotype has at least ten counts. The gene calls are TRBV3-1 and TRBJ2-2; D may be TRBD2 (5 bases). The germline V gene has CDR1 LGHDT and CDR2 YNNKEL (reference sequence). The CDR3 has 19 residues. With 4 bases removed from V and 5 bases from J, the gap between germline ends came to 26 bases. The DNA of the CDR3 is TGTGCCAGCAGCCCTTGGAGTTGGGTTTCGAGGGCATGGACCGGGGAGCTGTTTTTT. Its protein product is CASSPWSWVSRAWTGELFF.

The V and J genes are TRBV20-1 and TRBJ1-6; 8 bases are shared with TRBD1. Germline loops: CDR1 DFQATT, CDR2 SNEGSKA (reference sequence). The CDR3 runs 15 residues. V was pared by 6 bases and J by 5 bases, with 9 bases of the junction left unmatched. CDR3 region: CSATGTGYNNSPLHF. In nucleotides, the CDR3 is TGCAGTGCAACCGGGACAGGTTATAATAATTCACCCCTCCACTTT.

This clonotype was recorded many times. The rearrangement links TRBV20-1 to TRBJ1-3; D remains ambiguous. The CDR3 covers 16 residues. The V gene's germline CDR1 is DFQATT and CDR2 SNEGSKA (reference sequence). The V end was cut by 2 bases, the J end by 12 bases, with 26 bases between. As DNA, the CDR3 is TGCAGTGCTAGACGTCCCTCGTCGTACGAAGGTGCGGGCATATATTTT. Translation gives CSARRPSSYEGAGIYF.